This passage covers 12 T cell receptor beta chains from one sample sequenced in a study of regulatory T cells in long-lasting Graves disease. Time point described: newly diagnosed GD, antithyroid drugs for less than 3 months. Extracted PBMC RNA gave rise to the TCR library. Investigators prepared the TCR beta libraries by applying iRepertoire HTBI primers and Arm-PCR of CDR3 regions. TCRdb re-called the multiplex PCR reads through MiXCR, storing one row per CDR3 protein. In the table there are about 220,000 distinct CDR3 sequences, roughly a fifth of which are singletons. The same specimen was also included in a second study, on T cells in Graves' hyperthyroidism and ophthalmopathy.

The sequencing used peripheral blood mononuclear cells (PBMCs), collected at new diagnosis, from a patient treated with antithyroid drugs. These TCRs come from a woman aged 25 to 39 with Graves disease.

This clonotype was observed at least ten times. V is TRBV10-2 and J is TRBJ1-1; D uncertain. Deletions cut 2 bases from V and 3 bases from J, with 7 bases between. Germline assignment: CDR1 WSHSY and CDR2 SAAADI. The CDR3 has 13 residues. The CDR3 DNA follows: TGCGCCAGCAGTGAGAACAGCCACACTGAAGCTTTCTTT. Translated: CASSENSHTEAFF.

This clonotype was counted ten times or more. The chain is built from TRBV6-5 and TRBJ1-2; possible D gene TRBD1, 6 bases. With 2 bases removed from V and 0 bases from J, the gap between germline ends came to 10 bases. The CDR3 is 15 amino acids. Germline values: CDR1 MNHEY, CDR2 SVGAGI. The CDR3 reads CASSYQGTPNYGYTF. The CDR3, as DNA: TGTGCCAGCAGTTACCAGGGGACCCCTAACTATGGCTACACCTTC.

This clonotype was counted once. A far larger clone is one base from this, pointing to a likely read error. The chain couples TRBV11-2 to TRBJ2-2; D is possibly TRBD2 (5 bases). Looked up from germline, CDR1 is SGHAT and CDR2 is FQNNGV. This CDR3 spans 14 amino acids. Here the CDR3 DNA reads TGTGCCAGCAGCTTTCTGGGTAACACCGGGGAGCCGTTTTTT. Translating it yields CASSFLGNTGEPFF. The whole variable domain, filled in from reference TRBV11-2 and TRBJ2-2, reads EAGVAQSPRYKIIEKRQSVAFWCNPISGHATLYWYQQILGQGPKLLIQFQNNGVVDDSQLPKDRFSAERLKGVDSTLKIQPAKLEDSAVYLCASSFLGNTGEPFFGEGSRLTVL.

In this sample, this clonotype turned up many times. V is TRBV29-1 and J is TRBJ1-2, with TRBD1 matching 7 bases. CDR1 is SQVTM, CDR2 ANQGSEA, per germline. J was trimmed by 0 bases and V by 4 bases; bases with no gene match: 5. This CDR3 is 14 amino acids long. The CDR3, as DNA: TGCAGCGTTGTAACAGGGGATACTAACTATGGCTACACCTTC. Its translation: CSVVTGDTNYGYTF.

This clonotype showed up many times. The V and J genes are TRBV9 and TRBJ2-1, with TRBD2 as a possible D gene (7 bases). Germline CDR1 reads SGDLS; CDR2 reads YYNGEE. V was clipped by 0 bases and J by 3 bases, with 13 bases between them. The length of the CDR3 is 16 residues. Here the CDR3 DNA reads TGTGCCAGCAGCGTAGGAGGGGGGGCTGGCTACAATGAGCAGTTCTTC. It codes for CASSVGGGAGYNEQFF.

The chain combines TRBV10-3 with TRBJ1-4; a possible D gene is TRBD1 (6 bases). The CDR3 sequence is 17 residues long. Germline V gene sequence: CDR1 ENHRY, CDR2 SYGVKD. V lost 3 bases to trimming and J lost 5 bases, with 19 bases between them. CDR3: CAISDSSRGGPNEKLFF. DNA for the CDR3: TGTGCCATCAGTGATTCCTCGAGAGGGGGTCCGAATGAAAAACTGTTTTTT.

This clonotype has a count of ten or more. J is TRBJ1-4 and V is TRBV6-5, with D possibly matching TRBD1 (6 bases). V shed 0 bases and J shed 6 bases, with 14 bases lying between them. The CDR3 contains 16 residues. Germline loops: CDR1 MNHEY, CDR2 SVGAGI. The CDR3 nucleotides read TGTGCCAGCAGTTACTCAGGCCAGGGGAAGGATGAAAAACTGTTTTTT. Protein product: CASSYSGQGKDEKLFF.

Many counts were recorded for this clonotype. This chain links TRBV11-2 with TRBJ2-3, with 8 bases fitting TRBD2. Per the germline V gene, CDR1 is SGHAT and CDR2 is FQNNGV. This CDR3 has 14 amino acids. The V segment lost 5 bases and the J segment 3 bases; nucleotides outside the gene matches: 4. The CDR3 is CASSVQRETDTQYF. The CDR3 region has the DNA TGTGCCAGCAGCGTACAGCGGGAGACAGATACGCAGTATTTT.

This clonotype was detected many times. This chain links TRBV28 with TRBJ1-1, with D possibly matching TRBD1 (5 bases). The CDR3 spans 15 residues. The germline V and J ends were trimmed by 3 bases and 1 base, with 12 bases remaining between them. Germline-derived CDR1 and CDR2 are MDHEN and SYDVKM. For the CDR3, the DNA is TGTGCCAGCAGTTTTTTGGGACCGAAGAACACTGAAGCTTTCTTT. This encodes CASSFLGPKNTEAFF.

In its sample, this clonotype was seen many times. CDR3 in amino acids: CASSFTGTRVLPETQYF. DNA of the CDR3: TGCGCCAGCAGCTTCACCGGGACTAGGGTCCTCCCCGAGACCCAGTACTTC. The chain joins TRBV5-1 to TRBJ2-5, with 8 bases matching TRBD2. There are 17 residues in the CDR3. V shed 2 bases, J shed 5 bases, and the junction held 14 bases outside the gene matches. Germline V gene lookup returns CDR1 SGHRS and CDR2 YFSETQ.

This clonotype was seen many times. V usage is TRBV28 and J usage is TRBJ1-1; no definite D call. CDR1 and CDR2 from the germline V gene are MDHEN and SYDVKM. This CDR3 region has 12 residues. The V end lost 7 bases, the J end lost 4 bases, and 10 bases lay between the germline ends. This chain's CDR3 is CASNYGPTEAFF. Here the CDR3 DNA reads TGTGCCAGCAACTACGGGCCCACTGAAGCTTTCTTT.

This clonotype has at least ten counts. J is TRBJ1-2 and V is TRBV30, with D possibly TRBD1 on 5 matching bases. Trimming stripped 2 bases from V and 9 bases from J, with 13 bases between. The CDR3 sequence is 12 residues long. CDR1 and CDR2 from the germline V gene are GTSNPN and SVGIG (reference sequence). The CDR3 reads CAWSKRQGSYTF. As DNA, the CDR3 is TGTGCCTGGAGTAAGAGGCAGGGCAGCTACACCTTC.